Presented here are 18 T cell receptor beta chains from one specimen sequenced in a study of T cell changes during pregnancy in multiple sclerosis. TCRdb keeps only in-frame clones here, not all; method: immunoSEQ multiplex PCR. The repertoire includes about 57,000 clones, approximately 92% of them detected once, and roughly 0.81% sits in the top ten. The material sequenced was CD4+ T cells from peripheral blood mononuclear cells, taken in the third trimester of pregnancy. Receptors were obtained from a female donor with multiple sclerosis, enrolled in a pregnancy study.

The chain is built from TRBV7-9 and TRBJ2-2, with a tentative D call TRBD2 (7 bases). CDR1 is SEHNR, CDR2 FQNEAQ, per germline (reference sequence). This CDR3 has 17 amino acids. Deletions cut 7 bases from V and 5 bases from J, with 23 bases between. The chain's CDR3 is CASTPWGGRPGTGELFF. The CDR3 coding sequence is TGTGCCAGCACCCCCTGGGGGGGGCGCCCCGGGACCGGGGAGCTGTTTTTT.

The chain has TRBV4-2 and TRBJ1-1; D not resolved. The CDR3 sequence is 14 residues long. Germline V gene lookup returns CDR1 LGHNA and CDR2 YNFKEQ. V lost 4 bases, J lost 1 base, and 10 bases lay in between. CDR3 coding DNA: TGTGCCAGCAGCCCGGAAGGAGCGAACACTGAAGCTTTCTTT. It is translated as CASSPEGANTEAFF.

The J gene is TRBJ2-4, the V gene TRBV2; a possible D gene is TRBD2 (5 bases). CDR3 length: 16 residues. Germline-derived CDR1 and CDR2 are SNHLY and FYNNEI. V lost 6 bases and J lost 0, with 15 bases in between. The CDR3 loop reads CASRPNSAAAKNIQYF. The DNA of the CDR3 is TGTGCCAGCAGACCAAATTCAGCGGCAGCCAAAAACATTCAGTACTTC.

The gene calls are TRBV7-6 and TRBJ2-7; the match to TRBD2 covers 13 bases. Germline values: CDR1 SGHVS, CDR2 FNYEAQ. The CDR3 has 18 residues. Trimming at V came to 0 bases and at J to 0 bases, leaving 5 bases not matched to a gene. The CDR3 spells CASSLATSGGRFSYEQYF. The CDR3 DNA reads TGTGCCAGCAGCTTAGCGACTAGCGGGGGGCGGTTCTCCTACGAGCAGTACTTC.

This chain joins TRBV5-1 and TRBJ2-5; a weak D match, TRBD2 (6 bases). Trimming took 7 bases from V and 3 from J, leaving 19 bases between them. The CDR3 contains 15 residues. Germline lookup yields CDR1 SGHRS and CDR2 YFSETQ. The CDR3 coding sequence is TGCGCCAGCGGAACCCTGGGGGGAAATGAAGAGACCCAGTACTTC. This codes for CASGTLGGNEETQYF.

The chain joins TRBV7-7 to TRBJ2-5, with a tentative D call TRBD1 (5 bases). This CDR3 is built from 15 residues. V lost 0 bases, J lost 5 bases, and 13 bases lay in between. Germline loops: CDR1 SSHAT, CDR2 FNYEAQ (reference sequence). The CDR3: CASSLAVSGMETQYF. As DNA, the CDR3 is TGTGCCAGCAGCTTAGCGGTATCAGGGATGGAGACCCAGTACTTC.

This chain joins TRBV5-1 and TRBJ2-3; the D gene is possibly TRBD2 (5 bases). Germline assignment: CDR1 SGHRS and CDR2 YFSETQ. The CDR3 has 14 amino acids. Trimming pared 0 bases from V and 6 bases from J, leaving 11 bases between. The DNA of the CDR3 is TGCGCCAGCAGCTTGGAGCTAGCCCGGGATACGCAGTATTTT. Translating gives CASSLELARDTQYF.

Here the CDR3 reads CASSSPLGTGSGEQYF. The CDR3 DNA is TGTGCCAGCAGTTCACCCCTGGGGACAGGGTCGGGTGAGCAGTACTTC. J is TRBJ2-7 and V is TRBV6-5; 9 bases line up with TRBD1. Per the germline V gene, CDR1 is MNHEY and CDR2 is SVGAGI. This CDR3 region has 16 residues. Trimming at V came to 4 bases and at J to 7 bases, leaving 14 bases not matched to a gene.

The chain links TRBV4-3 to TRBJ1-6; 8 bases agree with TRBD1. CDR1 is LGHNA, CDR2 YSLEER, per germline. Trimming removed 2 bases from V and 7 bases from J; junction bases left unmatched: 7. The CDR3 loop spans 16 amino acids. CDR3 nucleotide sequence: TGCGCCAGCAGCCAATTCCCCGGACAGGGCAATTCACCCCTCCACTTT. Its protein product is CASSQFPGQGNSPLHF.

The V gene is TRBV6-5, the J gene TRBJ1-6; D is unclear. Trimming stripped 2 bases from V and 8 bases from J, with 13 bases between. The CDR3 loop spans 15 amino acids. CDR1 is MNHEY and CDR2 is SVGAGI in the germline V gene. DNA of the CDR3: TGTGCCAGCAGTTACACGCGGGAGTTTGATTCACCCCTCCACTTT. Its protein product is CASSYTREFDSPLHF.

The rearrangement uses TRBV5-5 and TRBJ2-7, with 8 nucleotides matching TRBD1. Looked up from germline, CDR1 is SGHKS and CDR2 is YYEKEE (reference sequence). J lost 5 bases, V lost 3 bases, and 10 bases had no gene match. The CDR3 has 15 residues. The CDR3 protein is CASSSPGTGIDEQYF. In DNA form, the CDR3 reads TGTGCCAGCAGCTCCCCCGGGACAGGAATCGACGAGCAGTACTTC.

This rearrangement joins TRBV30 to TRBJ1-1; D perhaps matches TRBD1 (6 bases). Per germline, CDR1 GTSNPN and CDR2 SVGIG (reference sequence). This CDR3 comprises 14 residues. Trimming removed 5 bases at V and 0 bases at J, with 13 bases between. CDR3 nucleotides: TGTGCCTGGGAGAACAGGGAATTGAACACTGAAGCTTTCTTT. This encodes CAWENRELNTEAFF. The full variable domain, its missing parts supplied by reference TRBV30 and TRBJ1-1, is SQTIHQWPATLVQPVGSPLSLECTVEGTSNPNLYWYRQAAGRGLQLLFYSVGIGQISSEVPQNLSASRPQDRQFILSSKKLLLSDSGFYLCAWENRELNTEAFFGQGTRLTVV.

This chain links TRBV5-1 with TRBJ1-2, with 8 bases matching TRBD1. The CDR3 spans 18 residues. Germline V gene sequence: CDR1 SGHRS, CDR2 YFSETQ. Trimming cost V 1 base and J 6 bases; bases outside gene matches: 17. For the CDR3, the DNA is TGCGCCAGCAGCTTGCTGACAGGGGACCATCGATTCCCTAATGGCTACACCTTC. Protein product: CASSLLTGDHRFPNGYTF.

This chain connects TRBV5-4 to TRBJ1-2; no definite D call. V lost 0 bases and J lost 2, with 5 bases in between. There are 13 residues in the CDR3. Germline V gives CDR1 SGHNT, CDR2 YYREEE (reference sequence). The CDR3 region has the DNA TGTGCCAGCAGCTTGGACAGAAACTATGGCTACACCTTC. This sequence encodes CASSLDRNYGYTF.

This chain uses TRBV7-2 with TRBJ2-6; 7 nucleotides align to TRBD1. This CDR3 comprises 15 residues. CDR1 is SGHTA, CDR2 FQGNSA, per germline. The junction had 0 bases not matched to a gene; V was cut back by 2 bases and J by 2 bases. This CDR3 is CASSLRGPGANVLTF. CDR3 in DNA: TGTGCCAGCAGCTTAAGGGGGCCTGGGGCCAACGTCCTGACTTTC. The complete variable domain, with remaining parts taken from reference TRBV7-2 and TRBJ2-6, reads GAGVSQSPSNKVTEKGKDVELRCDPISGHTALYWYRQSLGQGLEFLIYFQGNSAPDKSGLPSDRFSAERTGGSVSTLTIQRTQQEDSAVYLCASSLRGPGANVLTFGAGSRLTVL.

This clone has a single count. In nucleotides, the CDR3 is TGTGCCAGCAGGGGGGGGTCAGTTTCCGAGTACCAAGAGACCCAGTACTTC. Its protein is CASRGGSVSEYQETQYF. This chain joins TRBV25-1 and TRBJ2-5; 7 nucleotides agree with TRBD2. Per the germline V gene, CDR1 is MGHDK and CDR2 is SYGVNS. This CDR3 is 17 amino acids long. The ends lost 6 bases at V and 0 bases at J; junction bases unmatched: 13.

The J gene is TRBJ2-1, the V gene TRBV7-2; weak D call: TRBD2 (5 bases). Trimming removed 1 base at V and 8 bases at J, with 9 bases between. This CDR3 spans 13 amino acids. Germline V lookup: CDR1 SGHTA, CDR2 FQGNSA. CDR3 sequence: CASSLGGADEQFF. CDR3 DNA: TGTGCCAGCAGCTTAGGAGGAGCGGATGAGCAGTTCTTC. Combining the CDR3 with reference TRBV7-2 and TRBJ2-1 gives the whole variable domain GAGVSQSPSNKVTEKGKDVELRCDPISGHTALYWYRQSLGQGLEFLIYFQGNSAPDKSGLPSDRFSAERTGGSVSTLTIQRTQQEDSAVYLCASSLGGADEQFFGPGTRLTVL.

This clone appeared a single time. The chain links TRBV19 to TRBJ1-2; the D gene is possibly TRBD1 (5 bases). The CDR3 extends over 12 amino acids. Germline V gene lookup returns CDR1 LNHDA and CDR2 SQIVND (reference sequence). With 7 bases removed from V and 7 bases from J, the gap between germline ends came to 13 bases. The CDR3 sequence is CASIGGIGGYTF. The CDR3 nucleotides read TGTGCCAGTATCGGGGGTATAGGTGGCTACACCTTC. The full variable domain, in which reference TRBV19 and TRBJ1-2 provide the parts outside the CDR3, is DGGITQSPKYLFRKEGQNVTLSCEQNLNHDAMYWYRQDPGQGLRLIYYSQIVNDFQKGDIAEGYSVSREKKESFPLTVTSAQKNPTAFYLCASIGGIGGYTFGSGTRLTVV.